The next 20 T cell receptor beta chains were all read from a single sample in a study of glioma-infiltrating T cells after dendritic cell vaccination. This table comes from immunoSEQ multiplex PCR, and its TCRdb copy is limited to in-frame clones, with some not included. The profile shows tens of thousands of clones, about nine tenths of them singletons. Described time point: after dendritic cell vaccination, including at tumor progression/relapse. Specimen: blood, collected after dendritic cell vaccination. The source of these receptors is a human donor with glioblastoma.

The rearrangement uses TRBV5-1 and TRBJ2-1, with 12 bases matching TRBD2. Germline V gene data show CDR1 as SGHRS and CDR2 as YFSETQ. CDR3 length: 17 residues. Losses at the gene ends were 4 bases for V and 8 bases for J; bases not matched to a gene: 13. The CDR3, as DNA: TGCGCCAGCAGCCATCGTTCCGCTAGCGGGGGGGCCTATGAGCAGTTCTTC. Translation gives CASSHRSASGGAYEQFF.

The chain is built from TRBV18 and TRBJ1-5; 7 nucleotides line up with TRBD1. Germline V lookup: CDR1 KGHSH, CDR2 LQKENI. The CDR3 totals 13 residues. Germline trimming cut 4 bases from V and 5 bases from J; bases unmatched to any gene: 2. The CDR3 here is CASSLTGDQPQHF. CDR3 nucleotides: TGTGCCAGCTCACTTACAGGGGATCAGCCCCAGCATTTT. Supplemented by reference TRBV18 and TRBJ1-5, the full variable domain reads NAGVMQNPRHLVRRRGQEARLRCSPMKGHSHVYWYRQLPEEGLKFMVYLQKENIIDESGMPKERFSAEFPKEGPSILRIQQVVRGDSAAYFCASSLTGDQPQHFGDGTRLSIL.

The V gene is TRBV7-9, the J gene TRBJ2-1; TRBD2 matches 13 bases. Germline CDR1 SEHNR, CDR2 FQNEAQ (reference sequence). The CDR3 runs to 15 residues. The ends lost 5 bases at V and 7 bases at J; junction bases unmatched: 5. The CDR3 DNA reads TGTGCCAGCAGCCGGACTAGCGGGAGAGGGAATGAGCAGTTCTTC. Protein sequence: CASSRTSGRGNEQFF.

The V call is TRBV20-1, the J call TRBJ2-7, with D tentatively TRBD1 (5 bases). The CDR3 contains 11 residues. Trimming took 4 bases from V and 6 from J, leaving 10 bases between them. Germline CDR1 is DFQATT and CDR2 is SNEGSKA (reference sequence). The CDR3 loop is CSATLGAEQYF. The CDR3 nucleotides are TGCAGTGCTACCCTAGGGGCCGAGCAGTACTTC.

The chain employs TRBV7-3 and TRBJ1-2; tentative D call: TRBD1 (5 bases). The CDR3 has 14 residues. Looked up from germline, CDR1 is SGHTA and CDR2 is FQGTGA. Trimming removed 5 bases at V and 8 bases at J, with 18 bases between. The CDR3 region has the DNA TGTGCCAGCAGCGCCTACGGGGGGTCGAAGGGCTACACCTTC. Its protein is CASSAYGGSKGYTF.

V usage is TRBV7-9 and J usage is TRBJ2-1; no clear D. Trimming removed 5 bases from V and 0 bases from J, with 11 bases in between. This CDR3 comprises 15 residues. Germline loops: CDR1 SEHNR, CDR2 FQNEAQ (reference sequence). CDR3 nucleotide sequence: TGTGCCAGCAGCCAAGCCGTTCGCTCCTACAATGAGCAGTTCTTC. This codes for CASSQAVRSYNEQFF. The full variable domain, with the rest looked up from reference TRBV7-9 and TRBJ2-1, is DTGVSQNPRHKITKRGQNVTFRCDPISEHNRLYWYRQTLGQGPEFLTYFQNEAQLEKSRLLSDRFSAERPKGSFSTLEIQRTEQGDSAMYLCASSQAVRSYNEQFFGPGTRLTVL.

The chain combines TRBV5-1 with TRBJ2-1, with TRBD2 as a possible D gene (6 bases). The CDR3 runs 16 residues. The germline V and J ends were trimmed by 3 bases and 0 bases, with 13 bases remaining between them. Germline V gene lookup returns CDR1 SGHRS and CDR2 YFSETQ. The chain's CDR3 is CASSYGTGSSYNEQFF. In nucleotides, the CDR3 is TGCGCCAGCAGCTATGGGACTGGAAGCTCCTACAATGAGCAGTTCTTC.

V gene TRBV2 combines with J gene TRBJ2-7; TRBD2 aligns across 7 bases. V shed 7 bases, J shed 2 bases, and the junction held 5 bases outside the gene matches. In germline, CDR1 is SNHLY, CDR2 FYNNEI. The CDR3 is 13 amino acids. In DNA, the CDR3 is TGTGCCAGCATTTCGGGACTAACCTACGAGCAGTACTTC. Translated: CASISGLTYEQYF.

Details on this clone: The conserved phenylalanine or tryptophan is not found at the CDR3 terminus, so this likely reflects a read error. Because the CDR3's place on the DNA is in doubt, the DNA is left out and the CDR3 is given as listed by TCRdb. Here the CDR3 reads CASSETPAGHRY. This rearrangement joins TRBV2 to TRBJ2-3; the table's TRBD2 call for D was not verified on the DNA. With termini counted, the CDR3 has 12 amino acids. The germline V gene has CDR1 SNHLY and CDR2 FYNNEI.

The rearrangement links TRBV5-4 to TRBJ2-3, with TRBD2 matching 13 bases. The CDR3 extends over 20 amino acids. Germline-derived CDR1 and CDR2 are SGHNT and YYREEE (reference sequence). V trimming: 1 base; J trimming: 5 bases; junction bases outside the gene matches: 16. DNA of the CDR3: TGTGCCAGCAGCTTGTGGGGCGGGACTAGCGGGGTCCTGGGGGGAGATACGCAGTATTTT. Translation gives CASSLWGGTSGVLGGDTQYF. The full variable domain, rest sourced from reference TRBV5-4 and TRBJ2-3, is ETGVTQSPTHLIKTRGQQVTLRCSSQSGHNTVSWYQQALGQGPQFIFQYYREEENGRGNFPPRFSGLQFPNYSSELNVNALELDDSALYLCASSLWGGTSGVLGGDTQYFGPGTRLTVL.

This rearrangement joins TRBV27 to TRBJ1-2; 9 positions agree with TRBD1. The CDR3 length is 15 residues. The germline gives CDR1 MNHEY, CDR2 SMNVEV (reference sequence). The trim removed 3 bases at V and 7 bases at J, leaving 9 bases unmatched. The chain's CDR3 is CASSLVRQGEGGYTF. The CDR3 region has the DNA TGTGCCAGCAGTTTGGTGCGACAGGGGGAGGGTGGCTACACCTTC.

The J gene is TRBJ1-5, the V gene TRBV2; 9 bases fit TRBD1. This CDR3 comprises 15 residues. Per germline, CDR1 SNHLY and CDR2 FYNNEI. The V segment lost 6 bases and the J segment 7 bases; nucleotides outside the gene matches: 10. CDR3 nucleotide sequence: TGTGCCAGCAGCGTTTTTACAGGGGGCGGACAGCCCCAGCATTTT. Its protein is CASSVFTGGGQPQHF.

The count of this clone is one. The chain joins TRBV2 to TRBJ1-2; 7 bases map to TRBD1. The CDR3 consists of 15 residues. Germline loops: CDR1 SNHLY, CDR2 FYNNEI. Trimming at V came to 6 bases and at J to 4 bases, leaving 11 bases not matched to a gene. CDR3 sequence reads: CASRNLRDSVYGYTF. The CDR3 region has the DNA TGTGCCAGCAGAAACCTAAGGGACAGCGTCTATGGCTACACCTTC.

This clone is a singleton in its sample. The rearrangement joins TRBV6-4 to TRBJ1-2, with D perhaps TRBD1 (6 bases). The germline CDR1 and CDR2 sequences are MRHNA and SNTAGT. The CDR3 length is 14 residues. The V and J ends lost 3 bases and 6 bases respectively, with 14 bases between them. In DNA form, the CDR3 reads TGTGCCAGCAGTGAAGGTAGGACAGCAGATGGCTACACCTTC. This sequence encodes CASSEGRTADGYTF.

The rearrangement links TRBV9 to TRBJ1-1, with a tentative D call TRBD1 (6 bases). This CDR3 spans 18 amino acids. Germline CDR1 and CDR2: SGDLS and YYNGEE. The V and J ends lost 0 bases and 0 bases respectively, with 18 bases between them. CDR3: CASSVVPPQQGMNTEAFF. CDR3 nucleotide sequence: TGTGCCAGCAGCGTAGTTCCTCCTCAACAGGGAATGAACACTGAAGCTTTCTTT.

The chain links TRBV10-2 to TRBJ1-4; D remains unclear. The CDR3 sequence is 10 residues long. The germline V and J ends were trimmed by 10 bases and 10 bases, with 10 bases remaining between them. Germline CDR1 is WSHSY and CDR2 is SAAADI. The CDR3 DNA is TGCGCCACCTTCTCGGGAAAACTGTTTTTT. It yields the protein CATFSGKLFF.

The rearrangement uses TRBV2 and TRBJ2-3; D gene uncertain. Trimming removed 8 bases at V and 3 bases at J, with 9 bases between. Germline lookup yields CDR1 SNHLY and CDR2 FYNNEI. This CDR3 spans 12 amino acids. DNA of the CDR3: TGTGCCAGCTTCAGGAATACAGATACGCAGTATTTT. It translates to CASFRNTDTQYF.

This chain uses TRBV5-6 with TRBJ2-5, with 8 nucleotides matching TRBD1. V dropped 2 bases and J dropped 2; count of bases not matched to a gene: 5. This CDR3 has 15 residues. The germline CDR1 and CDR2 sequences are SGHDT and YYEEEE. CDR3 sequence reads: CASSFLRTGQETQYF. In DNA, the CDR3 is TGTGCCAGCAGCTTTCTCCGGACAGGGCAAGAGACCCAGTACTTC.

This chain joins TRBV7-2 and TRBJ2-6, with D tentatively TRBD2 (6 bases). In germline, CDR1 is SGHTA, CDR2 FQGNSA. The CDR3 consists of 13 residues. The germline V and J ends were trimmed by 3 bases and 12 bases, with 12 bases remaining between them. The CDR3 DNA sequence: TGTGCCAGCAGCTTGGGCGGGGATAGCGTCCTGACTTTC. It is translated as CASSLGGDSVLTF.

Here the CDR3 DNA reads TGTGCCAGCAGTGCCGACAGGGGGTGGACTGAAGCTTTCTTT. Its translation is CASSADRGWTEAFF. This chain uses TRBV25-1 with TRBJ1-1, with TRBD1 matching over 9 bases. Per the germline V gene, CDR1 is MGHDK and CDR2 is SYGVNS. J gave up 5 bases and V 4 bases, and 5 bases lay outside the gene matches. This CDR3 has 14 amino acids.